Listed here is a single T cell receptor beta chain. Its antigen is still unknown. Unsorted libraries used 2 million PBMCs kept at -80 degrees C. V dropped 0 bases and J dropped 6; count of bases not matched to a gene: 4. Germline-derived CDR1 and CDR2 are LGHNA and YNFKEQ. CDR3 length equals 16 residues. The sample comes from a study of neurological immune-mediated disorders. Study-wide points: The most TCR clonal expansion was seen in HTLV-1-associated myelopathy, whereas the least was seen in multiple sclerosis, below the level in healthy controls.

5'RACE with 10-nucleotide random UMIs produced the cDNA. Every sequencing run generated in excess of 180 million TCR-beta sequences. These sequences covered 15-18 subjects. TCRdb redid the calling of the 5' RACE reads with MiXCR, one entry per CDR3 protein. The profile covers just under 45,000 distinct CDR3 sequences, with over 9.5% appearing a single time and about 1.3% taken by the ten largest. The chain couples TRBV4-2 to TRBJ2-2, with TRBD2 matching over 10 bases. The TCR originated in a female donor in good health. The sequencing sample was made of PBMCs. CDR3 residues: CASSQDFSGGAGELFF. The CDR3 DNA reads TGTGCCAGCAGCCAAGATTTCAGCGGGGGGGCCGGGGAGCTGTTTTTT.